This T cell receptor beta chain was sequenced for a study of blood T cell repertoires in COVID-19. Across fewer than 25 US areas, participants ranged in age from about 18 to 90 years. Authors' data handling: Reference gene primers were amplified, and this amplification served to estimate nucleated cell counts. Method: immunoSEQ multiplex PCR; TCRdb's copy keeps in-frame clones and lacks some. V and J calls and clone size follow that table, whereas D and trimming were derived from the DNA. Found here are fewer than 350,000 clones, 89% of them singletons; the top ten hold about 9.5%. The CDR3 consists of 16 residues. Germline-derived CDR1 and CDR2 are LNHDA and SQIVND (reference sequence). V was trimmed by 0 bases and J by 4 bases, leaving 13 bases between them.

Sequenced: PBMCs or T cells enriched from blood (not recorded which). This clonotype was obtained from a woman aged 40 to 50 who had recovered from COVID-19. J is TRBJ1-5 and V is TRBV19; D is uncertain. CDR3 region: CASSIDRGGQNQPQHF. In DNA form, the CDR3 reads TGTGCCAGTAGTATAGATCGGGGTGGGCAGAATCAGCCCCAGCATTTT.